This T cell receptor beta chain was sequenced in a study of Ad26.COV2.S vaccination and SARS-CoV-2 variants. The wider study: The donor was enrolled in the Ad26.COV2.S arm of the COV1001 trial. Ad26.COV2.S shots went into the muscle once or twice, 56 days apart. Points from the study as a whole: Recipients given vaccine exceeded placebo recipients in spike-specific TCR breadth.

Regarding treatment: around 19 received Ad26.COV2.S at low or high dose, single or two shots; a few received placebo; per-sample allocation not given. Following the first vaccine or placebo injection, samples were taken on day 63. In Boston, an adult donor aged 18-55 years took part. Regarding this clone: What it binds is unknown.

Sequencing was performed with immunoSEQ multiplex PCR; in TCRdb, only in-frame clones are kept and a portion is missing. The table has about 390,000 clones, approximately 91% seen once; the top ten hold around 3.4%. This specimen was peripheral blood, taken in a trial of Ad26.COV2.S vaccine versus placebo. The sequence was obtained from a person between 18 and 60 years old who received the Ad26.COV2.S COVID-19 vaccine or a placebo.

CDR3 DNA sequence: TGCGCCAGCAGCGTCGGACTAGCGGGGGGTAAAGATACGCAGTATTTT. Encoded protein: CASSVGLAGGKDTQYF. V usage is TRBV5-1 and J usage is TRBJ2-3, with 14 bases matching TRBD2. V trimming: 4 bases; J trimming: 5 bases; junction bases outside the gene matches: 6. CDR1 is SGHRS, CDR2 YFSETQ, per germline. This CDR3 spans 16 amino acids.